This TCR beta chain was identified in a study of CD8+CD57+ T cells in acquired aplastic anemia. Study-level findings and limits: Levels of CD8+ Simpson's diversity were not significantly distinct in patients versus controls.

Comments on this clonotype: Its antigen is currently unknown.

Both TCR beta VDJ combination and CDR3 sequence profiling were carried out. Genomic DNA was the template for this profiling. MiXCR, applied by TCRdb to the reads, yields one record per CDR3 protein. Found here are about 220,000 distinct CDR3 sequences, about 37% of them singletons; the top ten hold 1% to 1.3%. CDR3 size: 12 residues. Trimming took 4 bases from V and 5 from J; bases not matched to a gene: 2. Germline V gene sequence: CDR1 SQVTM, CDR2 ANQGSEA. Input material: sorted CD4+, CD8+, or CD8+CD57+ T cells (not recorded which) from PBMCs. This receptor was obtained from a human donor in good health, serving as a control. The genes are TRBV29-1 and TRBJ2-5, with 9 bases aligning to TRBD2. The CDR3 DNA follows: TGCAGCGTTGCAGCGGGAGGCGAGACCCAGTACTTC. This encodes CSVAAGGETQYF.